A selection of T cell receptor beta chains follows, all from one sample in a study of OX40 agonist ivuxolimab in advanced cancers. Libraries were prepared by immunoSEQ multiplex PCR; TCRdb keeps only in-frame clonotypes and omits some of them. This sample has 65,000 to 95,000 clones, with 80% to 95% found just once. This material consisted of CD4+ or CD8+ T cells sorted from blood, taken in a trial of the OX40 agonist ivuxolimab. The receptors stem from an adult with an advanced solid tumor such as melanoma, head and neck, liver or kidney cancer. The CDR3 runs from the conserved cysteine through the conserved F or W. A D gene is named only where the DNA matches it firmly. Size tells how often a clone was seen (once, few, many) or the class of an expanded clone, and some rows leave it out.

CDR3aa	CDR3nt	v_gene	abundance	d_gene	j_gene
CASSILGGTTQYF	TGCGCCAGCAGCATCCTCGGCGGAACGACCCAGTACTTC	TRBV5-1	NA	NA	TRBJ2-5
CASSVALAYNEQFF	TGTGCCAGCAGCGTAGCACTAGCATACAATGAGCAGTTCTTC	TRBV9	NA	NA	TRBJ2-1
CASSVAGRDEQFF	TGTGCCAGCAGCGTAGCGGGACGGGATGAGCAGTTCTTC	TRBV9	NA	NA	TRBJ2-1
CASSLMGLGDSGNTIYF	TGTGCCAGCAGTTTGATGGGACTCGGAGACTCTGGAAACACCATATATTTT	TRBV28	NA	NA	TRBJ1-3
CASSLTLTGSTGELFF	TGTGCCAGCAGCCTCACCCTGACAGGGAGCACCGGGGAGCTGTTTTTT	TRBV7-8	NA	TRBD1	TRBJ2-2
CASSLAWDSTYEQYF	TGTGCCAGCAGCTTAGCTTGGGACAGTACCTACGAGCAGTACTTC	TRBV7-2	NA	TRBD1	TRBJ2-7
CASTGPGGTQPQHF	TGTGCCAGCACGGGGCCTGGGGGGACTCAGCCCCAGCATTTT	TRBV28	NA	NA	TRBJ1-5
CASSRTQGGYEQYF	TGTGCCAGCAGCCGAACTCAGGGGGGCTACGAGCAGTACTTC	TRBV5-4	NA	NA	TRBJ2-7
CASSITGDRQPQHF	TGTGCCAGCAGTATTACAGGGGATCGTCAGCCCCAGCATTTT	TRBV28	NA	TRBD1	TRBJ1-5
CAWSALQGEKLFF	TGTGCCTGGAGTGCCCTTCAAGGGGAAAAACTGTTTTTT	TRBV30	once	NA	TRBJ1-4
CASTPIAGGVNEQFF	TGTGCCAGCACTCCAATAGCGGGAGGGGTAAATGAGCAGTTCTTC	TRBV2	NA	TRBD2	TRBJ2-1
CAWSVWSVNEQFF	TGTGCCTGGAGTGTCTGGTCCGTCAATGAGCAGTTCTTC	TRBV30	NA	NA	TRBJ2-1
CASSPIGRTPDNEQYF	TGCGCCAGCAGCCCTATAGGACGGACACCAGATAACGAGCAGTACTTC	TRBV4-1	NA	NA	TRBJ2-7
CASIGPRNTIYF	TGTGCCAGCATCGGCCCTAGAAACACCATATATTTT	TRBV2	NA	NA	TRBJ1-3
CASSFRTYQPQHF	TGTGCCAGCAGCTTCAGGACTTATCAGCCCCAGCATTTT	TRBV28	NA	NA	TRBJ1-5
CASGLKEWRRRGNTGELFF	TGTGCCAGCGGACTTAAAGAGTGGAGGCGGCGGGGTAACACCGGGGAGCTGTTTTTT	TRBV28	NA	NA	TRBJ2-2
CASSSRGSGSTYEQYF	TGTGCCAGCAGCTCTCGGGGTAGCGGGAGCACCTACGAGCAGTACTTC	TRBV7-9	NA	TRBD2	TRBJ2-7
CASMGLHSNQPQHF	TGTGCCAGCATGGGCCTTCATAGCAATCAGCCCCAGCATTTT	TRBV2	NA	NA	TRBJ1-5
CASSDPPGPYEQYF	TGTGCCAGCAGTGATCCCCCAGGCCCCTACGAGCAGTACTTC	TRBV2	NA	NA	TRBJ2-7
CSEGPGIRTYEQYF	TGCAGCGAAGGACCAGGCATTCGGACCTACGAGCAGTACTTC	TRBV29-1	NA	NA	TRBJ2-7
CAIAAGTGGSGANVLTF	TGTGCCATCGCGGCCGGGACAGGGGGCTCTGGGGCCAACGTCCTGACTTTC	TRBV19	NA	TRBD1	TRBJ2-6
CASSLGGTGYQPQHF	TGTGCCAGCAGCTTAGGTGGGACAGGGTATCAGCCCCAGCATTTT	TRBV7-2	NA	TRBD1	TRBJ1-5
CASSVGTGNTDTQYF	TGTGCCAGCAGCGTAGGGACCGGTAACACAGATACGCAGTATTTT	TRBV9	NA	NA	TRBJ2-3
CASTLSTVADTQYF	TGTGCCAGCACCCTGAGTACTGTGGCAGATACGCAGTATTTT	TRBV6-4	NA	NA	TRBJ2-3
CASSVREGRGYEQYF	TGTGCCAGCAGCGTACGGGAAGGTCGTGGGTACGAGCAGTACTTC	TRBV9	NA	NA	TRBJ2-7
CASRPTSGNLRTQYF	TGCGCCAGCAGGCCGACTAGCGGGAACCTAAGAACGCAGTATTTT	TRBV10-2	NA	TRBD2	TRBJ2-3
CAISESDYYNSYNEQFF	TGTGCCATCAGTGAGTCGGACTATTATAACTCCTACAATGAGCAGTTCTTC	TRBV10-3	once	NA	TRBJ2-1
CASSESSWAGDIQKGYTEAFF	TGCGCCAGCAGTGAGTCGAGCTGGGCTGGGGACATTCAAAAAGGCTACACTGAAGCTTTCTTT	TRBV10-1	NA	NA	TRBJ1-1
CASSVEPFSGTDTQYF	TGTGCCAGCAGCGTAGAACCGTTCTCGGGCACAGATACGCAGTATTTT	TRBV9	NA	NA	TRBJ2-3
CASSPEARSPYEQYF	TGCGCCAGCAGCCCCGAGGCCAGGTCACCCTACGAGCAGTACTTC	TRBV5-1	NA	NA	TRBJ2-7
CASSLRDISNIQYF	TGTGCCAGCAGCTTACGGGACATATCAAACATTCAGTACTTC	TRBV7-3	NA	NA	TRBJ2-4
CASSLSGRETQYF	TGTGCCAGCAGCTTAAGTGGGCGGGAGACCCAGTACTTC	TRBV7-3	NA	NA	TRBJ2-5
CASRLTGEWANVLTF	TGCGCCAGCAGACTGACAGGGGAATGGGCCAACGTCCTGACTTTC	TRBV5-1	NA	TRBD1	TRBJ2-6
CASRPPGGANTEAFF	TGTGCCAGCAGACCTCCAGGGGGCGCGAACACTGAAGCTTTCTTT	TRBV7-2	NA	TRBD1	TRBJ1-1
CSANFYNEQFF	TGCAGTGCTAACTTTTACAATGAGCAGTTCTTC	TRBV20-1	NA	NA	TRBJ2-1
CASRLGQGSYEQYF	TGTGCCAGCAGATTGGGACAGGGTTCCTACGAGCAGTACTTC	TRBV6-1	NA	TRBD1	TRBJ2-7